Below, 19 T cell receptor beta chains from the same sample are listed, as sequenced in a study of long-term antiretroviral therapy in people with HIV. Survey level was the resolution at which the v3.0 immunoSEQ assay ran. Clones were sequenced by immunoSEQ multiplex PCR, and TCRdb holds only the in-frame ones, with some missing. Of approximately 24,000 clones listed, approximately 80% are singletons. The input for sequencing was unsorted PBMCs, taken 1.1 years before starting antiretroviral therapy. The receptors come from a woman aged 25 to 39 with HIV.

The V gene is TRBV9, the J gene TRBJ1-1; D remains ambiguous. This CDR3 spans 14 amino acids. The V gene lost 4 bases and the J gene lost 5 bases, with 15 bases spanning the gap. Germline lookup yields CDR1 SGDLS and CDR2 YYNGEE. CDR3 in amino acids: CASSPDLLGTEAFF. CDR3 DNA sequence: TGTGCCAGCAGCCCGGACTTGCTTGGAACTGAAGCTTTCTTT.

The chain employs TRBV6-1 and TRBJ2-7, with D perhaps matching TRBD1 or TRBD2 (6 bases each). The CDR3 length is 14 residues. Germline CDR1 is MNHNS and CDR2 is SASEGT. Trimming took off 7 bases at V and 3 bases at J, with 16 bases between the two ends. CDR3 in amino acids: CASKEGGGGYEQYV. DNA for the CDR3: TGTGCCAGCAAGGAGGGGGGAGGAGGCTACGAGCAGTACGTC.

The genes are TRBV5-1 and TRBJ2-2; D remains unclear. The V gene lost 1 base and the J gene lost 2 bases, with 12 bases spanning the gap. CDR1 is SGHRS and CDR2 is YFSETQ in the germline V gene. This CDR3 contains 16 residues. The CDR3 protein is CASSLLAGPNTGELFF. CDR3 bases: TGCGCCAGCAGCTTGTTGGCAGGACCCAACACCGGGGAGCTGTTTTTT.

V usage is TRBV11-1 and J usage is TRBJ1-6; D uncertain. The ends were cut back, 5 bases at V and 13 bases at J, with 21 bases in the middle. CDR1 SGHAT and CDR2 FQDESV come from the germline V gene (reference sequence). The CDR3 is made up of 15 amino acids. DNA for the CDR3: TGTGCCAGCAGCGGAGACACCTCCCGAATTCGGCCCCTCCACTTT. It codes for CASSGDTSRIRPLHF.

V gene TRBV5-1 combines with J gene TRBJ2-5; D is possibly TRBD2 (6 bases). In germline, CDR1 is SGHRS, CDR2 YFSETQ. The CDR3 contains 16 residues. V was cut by 4 bases and J by 5 bases, with 21 bases left in between. The CDR3 region has the DNA TGCGCCAGCAGCGTCTCAATGGCGGGGAAGGTTGAGACCCAGTACTTC. It is translated as CASSVSMAGKVETQYF.

The rearrangement links TRBV5-6 to TRBJ2-2, with D perhaps matching TRBD1 or TRBD2 (5 bases each). The CDR3 extends over 18 amino acids. Trimming shortened V by 2 bases and J by 6 bases, and 23 bases separated the two germline ends. Germline loops: CDR1 SGHDT, CDR2 YYEEEE. CDR3 in DNA: TGTGCCAGCAGCTTACAGGTTTTTACGAGGGCGTGGGCCGGGGAGCTGTTTTTT. Residues: CASSLQVFTRAWAGELFF.

The chain joins TRBV6-5 to TRBJ2-2, with a tentative D call TRBD1 (5 bases). The V gene lost 10 bases and the J gene lost 0 bases, with 9 bases spanning the gap. The germline gives CDR1 MNHEY, CDR2 SVGAGI. The CDR3 has 13 residues. CDR3 bases: TGTGCCATACAGGATTCGAACACCGGGGAGCTGTTTTTT. Its protein is CAIQDSNTGELFF.

V gene TRBV15 combines with J gene TRBJ1-1, with unresolved D. The CDR3 runs 14 residues. Germline CDR1 reads LNHNV; CDR2 reads YYDKDF (reference sequence). V shed 0 bases and J shed 1 base, with 6 bases lying between them. The CDR3 DNA follows: TGTGCCACCAGCAGAGATAGTCGGAACACTGAAGCTTTCTTT. Translation: CATSRDSRNTEAFF.

The chain has TRBV10-1 and TRBJ1-1; 8 nucleotides align to TRBD1. The germline V gene encodes CDR1 WNHNN and CDR2 SYGVQD (reference sequence). V shed 4 bases and J 1 base; nucleotides not matched to a gene: 5. The CDR3 loop spans 15 amino acids. The CDR3 region has the DNA TGCGCCAGCAGTGCCCCCGGGACAGGGAACACTGAAGCTTTCTTT. This translates into CASSAPGTGNTEAFF.

V usage is TRBV27 and J usage is TRBJ2-7; D is perhaps TRBD1 or TRBD2 (6 bases each). Trimming took 5 bases from V and 2 from J, leaving 28 bases between them. Germline V gives CDR1 MNHEY, CDR2 SMNVEV (reference sequence). There are 19 residues in the CDR3. The CDR3 DNA reads as TGTGCCAGCAGTGGAGGGACGACCCTTTCCAGGGGTTTACCCTACGAGCAGTACGTC. Protein: CASSGGTTLSRGLPYEQYV.

The chain recombines TRBV10-3 with TRBJ2-2, with a tentative D call TRBD1 (7 bases). In germline, CDR1 is ENHRY, CDR2 SYGVKD. The CDR3 has 16 residues. Trimming removed 11 bases from V and 0 bases from J, with 19 bases in between. CDR3 sequence: CAGGGPNATNTGELFF. The CDR3 bases are TGTGCCGGAGGGGGCCCTAACGCGACGAACACCGGGGAGCTGTTTTTT.

The J gene is TRBJ2-5, the V gene TRBV5-1; 7 bases are a match to TRBD1. The ends lost 0 bases at V and 5 bases at J; junction bases unmatched: 4. The CDR3 loop spans 14 amino acids. In germline, CDR1 is SGHRS, CDR2 YFSETQ. This CDR3 reads CASSLAGQRETQYF. CDR3 coding DNA: TGCGCCAGCAGCTTGGCGGGACAGCGGGAGACCCAGTACTTC.

This chain joins TRBV9 and TRBJ1-1; D unclear. The V and J ends lost 4 bases and 0 bases respectively, with 10 bases between them. CDR1 and CDR2 (germline): SGDLS, YYNGEE. The CDR3 extends over 14 amino acids. DNA for the CDR3: TGTGCCAGCAGCACCGCCCTCATGAACACTGAAGCTTTCTTT. Its translation is CASSTALMNTEAFF.

V gene TRBV5-6 combines with J gene TRBJ1-2, with D perhaps TRBD1 (6 bases). CDR3 length: 14 residues. V was shortened by 2 bases and J by 7 bases, with 15 bases between the two germline ends. Germline assignment: CDR1 SGHDT and CDR2 YYEEEE. CDR3 DNA: TGTGCCAGCAGCTTACGGGGGGCCCTTTTTGGCTACACCTTC. This gives the protein CASSLRGALFGYTF.

This chain connects TRBV6-5 to TRBJ1-2; no reliable D call. Between the trimmed V and J ends, which lost 6 bases and 2 bases, there was a span of 4 bases. This CDR3 comprises 11 residues. CDR1 is MNHEY, CDR2 SVGAGI, per germline. CDR3 DNA: TGTGCCAGCAGGGCGAACTATGGCTACACCTTC. It translates to CASRANYGYTF.

The V gene is TRBV7-9, the J gene TRBJ2-3; 9 nucleotides match TRBD2. V lost 5 bases to trimming and J lost 6 bases; unmatched junction nucleotides: 9. The CDR3 is 15 residues long. CDR1 is SEHNR, CDR2 FQNEAQ, per germline (reference sequence). CDR3 sequence reads: CASSLPGGGADTQYF. The CDR3 nucleotides read TGTGCCAGCAGCCTCCCGGGCGGGGGGGCCGATACGCAGTATTTT.

J is TRBJ2-3 and V is TRBV29-1; 8 bases agree with TRBD1. The germline gives CDR1 SQVTM, CDR2 ANQGSEA. The CDR3 is 14 residues long. J gave up 2 bases and V 7 bases, and 8 bases lay outside the gene matches. CDR3 sequence: CSAQDRVFTDTQYF. In DNA form, the CDR3 reads TGCAGCGCCCAGGACAGGGTATTCACAGATACGCAGTATTTT.

The chain is built from TRBV6-1 and TRBJ2-7; D is perhaps TRBD1 (6 bases). The CDR3 sequence is 14 residues long. In germline, CDR1 is MNHNS, CDR2 SASEGT. The ends were cut back, 2 bases at V and 5 bases at J, with 13 bases in the middle. CDR3 nucleotides: TGTGCCAGCAGTGAACATGGGCCAGGGGACGAGCAGTACGTC. Protein sequence: CASSEHGPGDEQYV.

This sequence joins TRBV30 and TRBJ1-5; D gene uncertain. The V and J ends lost 2 bases and 4 bases respectively, with 9 bases between them. The CDR3 extends over 13 amino acids. Germline lookup yields CDR1 GTSNPN and CDR2 SVGIG (reference sequence). Here the CDR3 reads CAWSQEGNQPQHF. CDR3 bases: TGTGCCTGGAGTCAGGAGGGTAATCAGCCCCAGCATTTT. Full variable domain (missing parts from reference TRBV30 and TRBJ1-5): SQTIHQWPATLVQPVGSPLSLECTVEGTSNPNLYWYRQAAGRGLQLLFYSVGIGQISSEVPQNLSASRPQDRQFILSSKKLLLSDSGFYLCAWSQEGNQPQHFGDGTRLSIL.